A single sample gave rise to the 2 T cell receptor beta chains below, sequenced in a study of cytomegalovirus exposure and HLA in healthy donors. It was with 60 Vbeta and 13 Jbeta primers that the PCR ran. The assay was immunoSEQ multiplex PCR, and TCRdb's table has in-frame clones only and misses some. Here the sample spans approximately 140,000 clones, roughly 75% being singletons. Sequenced input: PBMCs. These receptors all stem from a man aged 40-55 years in good health and CMV-seropositive.

The chain has TRBV19 and TRBJ1-1; perhaps TRBD1 as D (6 bases). The CDR3 extends over 12 amino acids. Germline V gives CDR1 LNHDA, CDR2 SQIVND (reference sequence). Between the trimmed V and J ends, which lost 10 bases and 1 base, there was a span of 10 bases. CDR3 loop: CATSQGNTEAFF. The CDR3 nucleotides are TGTGCCACCTCACAGGGGAACACTGAAGCTTTCTTT.

CDR3 bases: TGTGCCAGCAGCTCCAACTCAGCGGGAGGGCTTAGGGATGAGCAGTTCTTC. Translating it yields CASSSNSAGGLRDEQFF. The chain recombines TRBV11-1 with TRBJ2-1, with 10 bases that match TRBD2. V trimming: 4 bases; J trimming: 8 bases; junction bases outside the gene matches: 14. CDR1 SGHAT and CDR2 FQDESV come from the germline V gene (reference sequence). There are 17 residues in the CDR3. The full variable domain, with the rest looked up from reference TRBV11-1 and TRBJ2-1, is EAEVAQSPRYKITEKSQAVAFWCDPISGHATLYWYRQILGQGPELLVQFQDESVVDDSQLPKDRFSAERLKGVDSTLKIQPAELGDSAMYLCASSSNSAGGLRDEQFFGPGTRLTVL.